One sample yielded the 30 T cell receptor beta chains listed below, sequenced in a study of T cell changes during pregnancy in multiple sclerosis (dated by TCRdb to between 2019 and 2020). Receptors were amplified or captured by the immunoSEQ multiplex PCR assay. In TCRdb, the immuneACCESS table is reduced to in-frame sequences with V and J assigned. These tables do not hold every clone; where another copy was compared, an unresolved V gene accounts for under half, and the others remain unexplained. The sample includes 35,000 or so clones, with around 89% observed a single time. The biggest ten clones account for 10% to 12% of the sample. Here the sequenced sample was CD8+ T cells from peripheral blood mononuclear cells, taken in the third trimester of pregnancy. Receptor source: a female donor with multiple sclerosis, enrolled in a pregnancy study.

The table lists this clone with a few counts. The rearrangement links TRBV5-5 to TRBJ1-5, with unresolved D. CDR1 is SGHKS, CDR2 YYEKEE, per germline (reference sequence). The V and J ends lost 3 bases and 4 bases respectively, with 14 bases between them. This CDR3 spans 15 amino acids. The CDR3 is CASSWVAGSNQPQHF. DNA of the CDR3: TGTGCCAGCAGCTGGGTTGCGGGTTCTAATCAGCCCCAGCATTTT.

This clone showed up just a few times. The chain employs TRBV19 and TRBJ1-5, with unresolved D. Trimming left V 8 bases short and J 0 bases short, with 8 bases between. Germline CDR1 is LNHDA and CDR2 is SQIVND (reference sequence). The CDR3 is 13 residues long. The CDR3 coding sequence is TGTGCCAGTCAACAATATAGCAATCAGCCCCAGCATTTT. This translates into CASQQYSNQPQHF. Based on the CDR3 plus reference TRBV19 and TRBJ1-5, the full variable domain is DGGITQSPKYLFRKEGQNVTLSCEQNLNHDAMYWYRQDPGQGLRLIYYSQIVNDFQKGDIAEGYSVSREKKESFPLTVTSAQKNPTAFYLCASQQYSNQPQHFGDGTRLSIL.

On this clone: An end of the junction does not agree with germline; a read error may underlie this. The chain links TRBV29-1 to TRBJ2-7, with D maybe TRBD2 (6 bases). This CDR3 comprises 13 residues. Looked up from germline, CDR1 is SQVTM and CDR2 is ANQGSEA. CDR3 loop: CSVVWRDSHEQYF. CDR3 sequence (DNA): TGCAGCGTTGTGTGGAGGGACTCCCACGAGCAGTACTTC.

This chain connects TRBV12-5 to TRBJ2-4; 9 bases align to TRBD2. The V and J ends lost 7 bases and 6 bases, in that order; junction bases with no gene match: 19. CDR3 length: 18 residues. CDR1 is LGHNT and CDR2 is FRNRAP in the germline V gene. As DNA, the CDR3 is TGTGCTAGTGCCTTGGCGCTCGCGGGGGGGGCCGGTGGAAACATTCAGTACTTC. It translates to CASALALAGGAGGNIQYF. Variable domain in full (rest from reference TRBV12-5 and TRBJ2-4): DARVTQTPRHKVTEMGQEVTMRCQPILGHNTVFWYRQTMMQGLELLAYFRNRAPLDDSGMPKDRFSAEMPDATLATLKIQPSEPRDSAVYFCASALALAGGAGGNIQYFGAGTRLSVL.

V usage is TRBV6-5 and J usage is TRBJ2-1, with 8 positions matching TRBD1. CDR3 length: 15 amino acids. Germline trimming cut 2 bases from V and 10 bases from J; bases unmatched to any gene: 10. Germline V gene lookup returns CDR1 MNHEY and CDR2 SVGAGI. The CDR3 coding sequence is TGTGCCAGCAGTTACGGACAGGGCCCGACCCAGGAGCAGTTCTTC. It encodes CASSYGQGPTQEQFF.

The chain couples TRBV9 to TRBJ1-1; D unclear. The germline V gene has CDR1 SGDLS and CDR2 YYNGEE. V was shortened by 0 bases and J by 8 bases, with 11 bases between the two germline ends. This CDR3 has 13 amino acids. The CDR3 DNA follows: TGTGCCAGCAGCGTAGCCCCAGGCCCAGAAGCTTTCTTT. Its translation is CASSVAPGPEAFF.

The V gene is TRBV2, the J gene TRBJ2-3; the match to TRBD2 covers 14 bases. The CDR3 runs 15 residues. Germline loops: CDR1 SNHLY, CDR2 FYNNEI. Trimming cost V 6 bases and J 4 bases; bases outside gene matches: 3. CDR3 region: CASRGTSGSADTQYF. Written as DNA, the CDR3 is TGTGCCAGCAGAGGGACTAGCGGGAGCGCAGATACGCAGTATTTT.

The rearrangement joins TRBV9 to TRBJ1-1, with a possible D match to TRBD1 (6 bases). Germline CDR1 SGDLS, CDR2 YYNGEE. Trimming took 3 bases from V and 7 from J, leaving 16 bases between them. The CDR3 has 14 amino acids. CDR3 protein: CASSASGTLFEAFF. The CDR3 coding sequence is TGTGCCAGCAGCGCGTCCGGGACACTTTTTGAAGCTTTCTTT. The full variable domain, completed using reference TRBV9 and TRBJ1-1, is DSGVTQTPKHLITATGQRVTLRCSPRSGDLSVYWYQQSLDQGLQFLIQYYNGEERAKGNILERFSAQQFPDLHSELNLSSLELGDSALYFCASSASGTLFEAFFGQGTRLTVV.

The chain uses TRBV7-9 and TRBJ1-1; D possibly corresponds to TRBD1 (5 bases). This CDR3 is 15 amino acids long. CDR1 SEHNR and CDR2 FQNEAQ come from the germline V gene (reference sequence). V was shortened by 0 bases and J by 0 bases, with 8 bases between the two germline ends. As DNA, the CDR3 is TGTGCCAGCAGCTTAGCGCAGGGTTTGAACACTGAAGCTTTCTTT. Residues: CASSLAQGLNTEAFF.

The chain combines TRBV13 with TRBJ2-1; D is perhaps TRBD1 (5 bases). Per germline, CDR1 PRHDT and CDR2 FYEKMQ (reference sequence). V lost 5 bases to trimming and J lost 5 bases, with 13 bases between them. The CDR3 spans 14 residues. The CDR3 loop is CASSLYYRNNEQFF. CDR3 DNA: TGTGCCAGCAGCCTATATTACAGGAACAATGAGCAGTTCTTC. Complete variable domain (other parts from reference TRBV13 and TRBJ2-1): AAGVIQSPRHLIKEKRETATLKCYPIPRHDTVYWYQQGPGQDPQFLISFYEKMQSDKGSIPDRFSAQQFSDYHSELNMSSLELGDSALYFCASSLYYRNNEQFFGPGTRLTVL.

The gene calls are TRBV11-2 and TRBJ2-1; D unresolved. The germline V and J ends were trimmed by 3 bases and 0 bases, with 18 bases remaining between them. The CDR3 extends over 18 amino acids. Germline loops: CDR1 SGHAT, CDR2 FQNNGV. CDR3: CASSFQANDFNSYNEQFF. The CDR3 DNA is TGTGCCAGCAGCTTCCAAGCGAATGACTTTAACTCCTACAATGAGCAGTTCTTC. Looking up the rest from reference TRBV11-2 and TRBJ2-1 gives the full variable domain: EAGVAQSPRYKIIEKRQSVAFWCNPISGHATLYWYQQILGQGPKLLIQFQNNGVVDDSQLPKDRFSAERLKGVDSTLKIQPAKLEDSAVYLCASSFQANDFNSYNEQFFGPGTRLTVL.

This sequence joins TRBV27 and TRBJ2-3, with D unclear. Germline-derived CDR1 and CDR2 are MNHEY and SMNVEV (reference sequence). This CDR3 spans 15 amino acids. Trimming stripped 5 bases from V and 4 bases from J, with 16 bases between. CDR3: CASSPLPRIPDTQYF. The CDR3 DNA sequence: TGTGCCAGCAGTCCCTTACCGAGGATTCCAGATACGCAGTATTTT.

The genes are TRBV27 and TRBJ2-7; maybe TRBD2 (5 bases). The germline V gene has CDR1 MNHEY and CDR2 SMNVEV (reference sequence). V lost 2 bases to trimming and J lost 7 bases, with 18 bases between them. The CDR3 has 15 residues. CDR3 in DNA: TGTGCCAGCAGTTTAAAGGGAATTACAACGGGAGAGCAGTACTTC. Its translation: CASSLKGITTGEQYF.

The chain employs TRBV7-9 and TRBJ2-3; 11 bases map to TRBD2. Germline V gene lookup returns CDR1 SEHNR and CDR2 FQNEAQ (reference sequence). The trim removed 5 bases at V and 2 bases at J, leaving 9 bases unmatched. The CDR3 length is 17 residues. The CDR3 region has the DNA TGTGCCAGCAGCATGAGTACTAGCGGGAGACACACAGATACGCAGTATTTT. This encodes CASSMSTSGRHTDTQYF.

This clone was seen just once. CDR3 DNA sequence: TGTGCCAGTAGTACGATAAGTGAGGGCGAAAACTACAATGAGCAGTTCTTC. Residues: CASSTISEGENYNEQFF. The J gene is TRBJ2-1, the V gene TRBV19; TRBD2 might be the D (5 bases). CDR1 and CDR2 from the germline V gene are LNHDA and SQIVND (reference sequence). The CDR3 is 17 amino acids. Trimming pared 4 bases from V and 3 bases from J, leaving 19 bases between.

The gene calls are TRBV27 and TRBJ1-3; D ambiguous. The V end lost 5 bases, the J end lost 0 bases, and 8 bases lay between the germline ends. Germline V gene sequence: CDR1 MNHEY, CDR2 SMNVEV (reference sequence). The CDR3 is 14 amino acids. The CDR3: CASSTESSGNTIYF. CDR3 coding DNA: TGTGCCAGCAGTACAGAGAGCTCTGGAAACACCATATATTTT.

This clone was seen once. The genes are TRBV27 and TRBJ1-5, with a tentative D call TRBD1 (5 bases). CDR3 size: 16 residues. The ends were cut back, 0 bases at V and 2 bases at J, with 11 bases in the middle. Germline assignment: CDR1 MNHEY and CDR2 SMNVEV (reference sequence). CDR3 DNA sequence: TGTGCCAGCAGTTTATCGGGGGGAGGGGGCAATCAGCCCCAGCATTTT. Its protein product is CASSLSGGGGNQPQHF.

To note about this clone: Other DNA sequences from this sample encode an identical CDR3 as well. The chain uses TRBV29-1 and TRBJ2-7; 10 bases match TRBD2. After removal of 1 base from V and 3 bases from J, the junction contained 3 bases not matched to a gene. This CDR3 spans 14 amino acids. Germline V gene sequence: CDR1 SQVTM, CDR2 ANQGSEA. For the CDR3, the DNA is TGCAGCGTTGAAGGGCTAGCGGGGGACTACGAGCAGTACTTC. Translating gives CSVEGLAGDYEQYF.

V usage is TRBV29-1 and J usage is TRBJ2-7, with TRBD2 as a possible D gene (5 bases). CDR3 length: 15 residues. Looked up from germline, CDR1 is SQVTM and CDR2 is ANQGSEA. The V end was cut by 1 base, the J end by 6 bases, with 19 bases between. CDR3 protein: CSVEVTGLIGREQYF. The CDR3 DNA reads as TGCAGCGTTGAAGTTACGGGATTGATAGGTCGCGAGCAGTACTTC.

The chain combines TRBV6-1 with TRBJ2-7; 10 positions match TRBD1. The germline V gene has CDR1 MNHNS and CDR2 SASEGT. J was trimmed by 2 bases and V by 6 bases; bases with no gene match: 4. This CDR3 has 14 residues. CDR3 sequence reads: CASRSGQGAYEQYF. The CDR3 DNA reads as TGTGCCAGCAGATCAGGACAGGGGGCCTACGAGCAGTACTTC.

The chain uses TRBV29-1 and TRBJ2-1; TRBD2 aligns across 12 bases. The CDR3 is made up of 18 amino acids. The germline V gene has CDR1 SQVTM and CDR2 ANQGSEA. Losses at the gene ends were 5 bases for V and 8 bases for J; bases not matched to a gene: 19. The CDR3 DNA sequence: TGCAGCGTTACATCGGCTAGCGGGAGGGGGGCAGGGGGGGATGAGCAGTTCTTC. Translating it yields CSVTSASGRGAGGDEQFF.

This rearrangement joins TRBV19 to TRBJ1-1, with 9 bases matching TRBD1. The V segment lost 6 bases and the J segment 7 bases; nucleotides outside the gene matches: 6. There are 13 residues in the CDR3. Germline CDR1 LNHDA, CDR2 SQIVND (reference sequence). CDR3 DNA sequence: TGTGCCAGTAGGAGACAGGGGGATGTTGAAGCTTTCTTT. Translating gives CASRRQGDVEAFF.

The V and J genes are TRBV5-1 and TRBJ2-2; D unclear. The CDR3 spans 15 residues. The V end was cut by 4 bases, the J end by 1 base, with 11 bases between. Per germline, CDR1 SGHRS and CDR2 YFSETQ. CDR3 coding DNA: TGCGCCAGCAGCCTTGACTTGATGAACACCGGGGAGCTGTTTTTT. Protein sequence: CASSLDLMNTGELFF.

The chain couples TRBV11-2 to TRBJ2-3; possibly TRBD2 for D (6 bases). Germline V gene data show CDR1 as SGHAT and CDR2 as FQNNGV. V lost 1 base, J lost 2 bases, and 10 bases lay in between. The CDR3 has 15 amino acids. The CDR3 is CASSLGAGTTDTQYF. The CDR3 region has the DNA TGTGCCAGCAGCTTAGGGGCGGGGACCACAGATACGCAGTATTTT.

The CDR3 here is CASSPHAGSGELFF. CDR3 in DNA: TGTGCCAGCAGTCCCCATGCGGGGTCCGGGGAGCTGTTTTTT. The genes are TRBV6-5 and TRBJ2-2; possibly TRBD2 for D (6 bases). There are 14 residues in the CDR3. V lost 5 bases and J lost 6, with 13 bases in between. Germline V gene sequence: CDR1 MNHEY, CDR2 SVGAGI.

The rearrangement joins TRBV30 to TRBJ2-5; TRBD2 might be the D (5 bases). The germline V gene encodes CDR1 GTSNPN and CDR2 SVGIG (reference sequence). There are 14 residues in the CDR3. V was trimmed by 3 bases and J by 2 bases, leaving 13 bases between them. CDR3 bases: TGTGCCTGGAGCGGGGTTGGTTTGCAAGAGACCCAGTACTTC. Its protein is CAWSGVGLQETQYF.

The chain combines TRBV7-2 with TRBJ1-6; TRBD1 matches 7 bases. The junction had 6 bases not matched to a gene; V was cut back by 1 base and J by 9 bases. CDR3 length: 15 residues. The germline V gene encodes CDR1 SGHTA and CDR2 FQGNSA. CDR3: CASSLGQGYRSPLHF. As DNA, the CDR3 is TGTGCCAGCAGCTTAGGACAGGGATATCGTTCACCCCTCCACTTT. Together with reference TRBV7-2 and TRBJ1-6, the CDR3 gives the full variable domain: GAGVSQSPSNKVTEKGKDVELRCDPISGHTALYWYRQSLGQGLEFLIYFQGNSAPDKSGLPSDRFSAERTGGSVSTLTIQRTQQEDSAVYLCASSLGQGYRSPLHFGNGTRLTVT.

The gene calls are TRBV27 and TRBJ1-1; possibly TRBD1 for D (6 bases). Between the trimmed V and J ends, which lost 9 bases and 2 bases, there was a span of 13 bases. The germline V gene encodes CDR1 MNHEY and CDR2 SMNVEV (reference sequence). CDR3 size: 13 residues. Here the CDR3 reads CASRDIENTEAFF. The CDR3 DNA reads as TGTGCCAGTAGGGACATAGAAAACACTGAAGCTTTCTTT.

V usage is TRBV19 and J usage is TRBJ1-1; D is unresolved. The length of the CDR3 is 18 residues. Germline loops: CDR1 LNHDA, CDR2 SQIVND (reference sequence). Trimming took off 11 bases at V and 2 bases at J, with 30 bases between the two ends. CDR3 DNA: TGTGCCCGGACCGGGCGGGGTAAATCTCGTACCGCCAACACTGAAGCTTTCTTT. Encoded protein: CARTGRGKSRTANTEAFF.

This rearrangement joins TRBV6-4 to TRBJ2-2; tentatively, D is TRBD2 (6 bases). Germline-derived CDR1 and CDR2 are MRHNA and SNTAGT. The length of the CDR3 is 16 residues. V was cut by 0 bases and J by 1 base, with 9 bases left in between. CDR3 amino acids: CASSDSSGGNTGELFF. The CDR3, as DNA: TGTGCCAGCAGTGACTCGTCCGGGGGGAACACCGGGGAGCTGTTTTTT.